This TCR beta chain was recorded in a study of cytomegalovirus exposure and HLA in healthy donors. Study results and caveats: In an earlier analysis, in some 500 donors, most V segments appeared productive either ~90% or ~30% of the time. The study carried out a later analysis of TCR beta sequences. It associated approximately 15,000 of them with specific HLA alleles at a false discovery rate of 0.05. High specificity and sensitivity for cytomegalovirus status were reported for the classifier.

The CDR3 loop spans 14 amino acids. V was cut by 4 bases and J by 5 bases, with 14 bases left in between. Germline V gene lookup returns CDR1 SNHLY and CDR2 FYNNEI. A note on this clone: As yet, its antigen is unknown.

A multiplex PCR was run with 60 Vbeta primers and 13 Jbeta primers. Assay: immunoSEQ multiplex PCR; the TCRdb copy retains only in-frame clones and omits some. This sample has some 98,000 clones, with around 76% found just once. This sequence was found in a human donor in good health. Sequencing used PBMCs. V is TRBV2 and J is TRBJ1-2, with D maybe TRBD1 (6 bases). The CDR3 reads CASSAQGNSYGYTF. The CDR3 DNA reads as TGTGCCAGCAGTGCACAGGGAAACTCATATGGCTACACCTTC.